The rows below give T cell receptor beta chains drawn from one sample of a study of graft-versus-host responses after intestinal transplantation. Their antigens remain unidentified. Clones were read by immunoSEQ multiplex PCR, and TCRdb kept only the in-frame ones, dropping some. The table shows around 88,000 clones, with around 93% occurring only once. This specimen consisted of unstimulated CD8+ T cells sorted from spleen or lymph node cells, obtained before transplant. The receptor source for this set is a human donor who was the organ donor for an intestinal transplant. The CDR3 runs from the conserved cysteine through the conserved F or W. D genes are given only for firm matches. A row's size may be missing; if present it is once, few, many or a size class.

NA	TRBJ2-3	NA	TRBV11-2	TGTGCCAGCAGCTTAGTTGAGAACACAGATACGCAGTATTTT	CASSLVENTDTQYF
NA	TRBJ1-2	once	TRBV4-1	TGCGCCAGCAGCCCTCAACAGACCGCTAACTATGGCTACACCTTC	CASSPQQTANYGYTF
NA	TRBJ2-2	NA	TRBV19	TGTGCCAGCAGTCTAGGATCGGCCGGGGAGCTGTTTTTT	CASSLGSAGELFF
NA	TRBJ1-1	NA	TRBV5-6	TGTGCCAGCAGCTTCCAACACCGGCCCGGTTCCGCTTTCTTT	CASSFQHRPGSAFF
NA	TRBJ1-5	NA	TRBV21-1	TGTGCCAGCAGCCTGCGACAGGGGGCTTGGGGCAATCAGCCCCAGCATTTT	CASSLRQGAWGNQPQHF
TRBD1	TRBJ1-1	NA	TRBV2	TGTGCCAGCAGTGGGGACAGGGGGAATGAAGCTTTCTTT	CASSGDRGNEAFF
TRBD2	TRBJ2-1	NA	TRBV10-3	TGTGCCATCAGGAAAAGACTAGCGGGGAATTACAATGAGCAGTTCTTC	CAIRKRLAGNYNEQFF
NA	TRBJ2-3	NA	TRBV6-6	TGTGCCAGCGCCTCAGCCGGGGCGGCGCAGTATTTT	CASASAGAAQYF
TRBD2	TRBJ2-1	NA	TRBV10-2	TGCGCCAGCAGTGACCCTACTAGCGGGAGTCTCTATGAGCAGTTCTTC	CASSDPTSGSLYEQFF
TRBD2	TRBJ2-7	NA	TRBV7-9	TGTGCCAGCAGCGTTCTTGGACTAGCGGCCACCTTC	CASSVLGLAATF
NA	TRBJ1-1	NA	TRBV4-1	TGCGCCAGCAGCCCAATAGGGAGGGGTCTTGAAGCTTTCTTT	CASSPIGRGLEAFF
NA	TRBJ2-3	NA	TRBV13	TGTGCCAGCAGCCAATGGGACCCTAGCACAGATACGCAGTATTTT	CASSQWDPSTDTQYF
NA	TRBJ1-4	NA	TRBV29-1	TGCAGCGTTGAAACCGCGGGTATGGGGGAAAAACTGTTTTTT	CSVETAGMGEKLFF
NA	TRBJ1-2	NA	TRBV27	TGTGCCAGCAGTTTAGATCGGGGGGCGGGTGGCTACACCTTC	CASSLDRGAGGYTF
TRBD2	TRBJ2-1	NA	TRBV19	TGTGCCACTTCTAGCGGGGTAAACAATGAGCAGTTCTTC	CATSSGVNNEQFF
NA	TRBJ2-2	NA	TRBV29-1	TGCAGCGTCGCAGCCCCCGGGGAGCTGTTTTTT	CSVAAPGELFF
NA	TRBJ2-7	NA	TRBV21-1	TGTGCCAGCAGCAAAGCGCATGGCTACCATACGGTCTACGAGCAGTACTTC	CASSKAHGYHTVYEQYF
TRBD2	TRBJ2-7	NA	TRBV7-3	TGTGCCAGCAGCTTAAATAGCGGGAGTGGTTACGAGCAGTACTTC	CASSLNSGSGYEQYF
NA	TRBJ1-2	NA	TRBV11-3	TGTGCCAGCAGCAACTGGGACACCTTTAACTATGGCTACACCTTC	CASSNWDTFNYGYTF
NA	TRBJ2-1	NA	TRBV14	TGTGCCAGCAGCCAGTCCGGACGGCTTGGTGAGCAGTTCTTC	CASSQSGRLGEQFF
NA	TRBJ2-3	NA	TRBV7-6	TGTGCCAGCAGCTTAATGGGGATCGAGTCAGATACGCAGTATTTT	CASSLMGIESDTQYF
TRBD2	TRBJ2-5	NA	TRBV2	TGTGCCAGCAGCTGGACTAGCGGGGGGATTGAGACCCAGTACTTC	CASSWTSGGIETQYF
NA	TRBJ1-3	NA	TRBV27	TGTGCCAGCAAGGGGCCGGAGAACTCTGGAAACACCATATATTTT	CASKGPENSGNTIYF
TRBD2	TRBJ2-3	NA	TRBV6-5	TGTGCCAGCGGGACTAGCAGCACAGATACGCAGTATTTT	CASGTSSTDTQYF
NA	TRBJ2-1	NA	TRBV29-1	TGCAGCGTTTATCAGATTAATGAGCAGTTCTTC	CSVYQINEQFF
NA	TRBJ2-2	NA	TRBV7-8	TGTGCCAGCAGTCATTTAAGGTTCCGCTGGAACACCGGGGAGCTGTTTTTT	CASSHLRFRWNTGELFF
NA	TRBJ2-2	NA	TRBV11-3	TGTGCCAGCAACTCCGAGGGGCGGGGACATCGCTACGTGAACACCGGGGAGCTGTTTTTT	CASNSEGRGHRYVNTGELFF
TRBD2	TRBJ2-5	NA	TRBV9	TGTGCCAGCAGCGGACCCGGGACTAGCGGGGGGCTCCAAGAGACCCAGTACTTC	CASSGPGTSGGLQETQYF
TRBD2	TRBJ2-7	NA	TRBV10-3	TGTGCCATCAGAATTAGCGGGAATGAGCCCTACGAGCAGTACTTC	CAIRISGNEPYEQYF
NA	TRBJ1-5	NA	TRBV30	TGTGCCTGGAGTGTAAAGCGGGGTCCCAATCAGCCCCAGCATTTT	CAWSVKRGPNQPQHF
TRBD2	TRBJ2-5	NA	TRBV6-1	TGTGCCAGCAGTGACGGGGGGGTACAAGAGACCCAGTACTTC	CASSDGGVQETQYF
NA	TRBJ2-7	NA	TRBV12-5	TGTGCTAGTGGTTTGGAACGAAGTCTATTGTACGAGCAGTACTTC	CASGLERSLLYEQYF
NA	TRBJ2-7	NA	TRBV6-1	TGTGCCAGCAGTGAAGAATTTAACTACGAGCAGTACTTC	CASSEEFNYEQYF
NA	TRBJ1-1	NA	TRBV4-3	TGCGCCAGCAGCCAAGAGGCCGCCGGGAGCACTGAAGCTTTCTTT	CASSQEAAGSTEAFF
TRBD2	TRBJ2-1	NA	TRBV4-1	TGCGCCAGCAGCCATTCCGGGACTAGCGGCGATGAGCAGTTCTTC	CASSHSGTSGDEQFF
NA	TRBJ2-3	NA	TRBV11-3	TGTGCCAGCAGCCCGGGACTCCCCGGCTTTTGGGCAGATACGCAGTATTTT	CASSPGLPGFWADTQYF
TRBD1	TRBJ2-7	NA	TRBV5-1	TGCGCCAGCAGCTCGGGACAGGGTTCCGACGAGCAGTACTTC	CASSSGQGSDEQYF
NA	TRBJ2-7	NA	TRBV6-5	TGTGCCAGCAGGTACTACGAGCAGTACTTC	CASRYYEQYF
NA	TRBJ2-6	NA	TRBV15	TGTGCCACCAGCAGAACCGGGGGCTCTGGGGCCAACGTCCTGACTTTC	CATSRTGGSGANVLTF